A single sample is the source of the 17 T cell receptor beta chains below, sequenced in a study of a mutant IDH1 vaccine in newly diagnosed glioma. Using immunoSEQ multiplex PCR, the repertoire was profiled, and TCRdb retains in-frame clones only, with some absent. Of tens of thousands of clones in the sample, about four fifths are singletons; the top ten hold about 6%. Their cognate antigens are unknown. Documented time point: week 11, during vaccination. One vaccine dose held 300 ug of mutant IDH1 20-mer peptide and came with topical imiquimod. The specimen comprised PBMCs, sampled from a glioma patient whose treatment included an IDH1 peptide vaccine. The receptors originated from a man aged 50 to 59 with glioma.

This clone was seen just once. The chain has TRBV28 and TRBJ1-2; 7 bases fit TRBD1. The CDR3 is 17 residues long. J gave up 7 bases and V 5 bases, and 19 bases lay outside the gene matches. Per the germline V gene, CDR1 is MDHEN and CDR2 is SYDVKM. The CDR3 DNA reads TGTGCCAGCAGTCTAGATCTTCCCCACAGGGGAAAGGGTGGCTACACCTTC. Protein product: CASSLDLPHRGKGGYTF.

This clone was seen only once. The chain recombines TRBV7-2 with TRBJ2-1; tentatively, D is TRBD1 (5 bases). V was trimmed by 5 bases and J by 9 bases, leaving 11 bases between them. Germline CDR1 reads SGHTA; CDR2 reads FQGNSA. The CDR3 extends over 12 amino acids. This chain's CDR3 is CASSVRVGEQFF. In DNA, the CDR3 is TGTGCCAGCAGCGTCAGGGTAGGTGAGCAGTTCTTC.

This sequence joins TRBV11-3 and TRBJ2-5; D gene unclear. The V end was cut by 5 bases, the J end by 2 bases, with 9 bases between. CDR3 length equals 13 residues. Germline V gives CDR1 SGHNT, CDR2 YENEEA. This chain's CDR3 is CASSPSVQETQYF. CDR3 in DNA: TGTGCCAGCAGCCCCAGCGTTCAAGAGACCCAGTACTTC.

This clone was detected once. The chain has TRBV7-9 and TRBJ1-6; D is undetermined. V dropped 1 base and J dropped 10 bases, with 14 bases sitting between them. There are 15 residues in the CDR3. Looked up from germline, CDR1 is SEHNR and CDR2 is FQNEAQ (reference sequence). The CDR3 nucleotides are TGTGCCAGCAGCTTAGGAAACAGTATGGGGTCACCCCTCCACTTT. Protein product: CASSLGNSMGSPLHF.

This chain links TRBV5-4 with TRBJ2-7; no reliable D call. There are 15 residues in the CDR3. Deletions cut 1 base from V and 3 bases from J, with 14 bases between. Germline V lookup: CDR1 SGHNT, CDR2 YYREEE (reference sequence). CDR3 sequence (DNA): TGTGCCAGCAGCTTGATGGGCGGTGGGATCTACGAGCAGTACTTC. Residues: CASSLMGGGIYEQYF. Combining the CDR3 with reference TRBV5-4 and TRBJ2-7 gives the whole variable domain ETGVTQSPTHLIKTRGQQVTLRCSSQSGHNTVSWYQQALGQGPQFIFQYYREEENGRGNFPPRFSGLQFPNYSSELNVNALELDDSALYLCASSLMGGGIYEQYFGPGTRLTVT.

The chain joins TRBV6-6 to TRBJ1-6; D gene ambiguous. Germline loops: CDR1 MNHNY, CDR2 SVGAGI (reference sequence). Trimming removed 2 bases from V and 14 bases from J, with 13 bases in between. The CDR3 is made up of 13 amino acids. The CDR3 DNA reads TGTGCCAGCAGTTACGGGCAGTCTCAGTCCCTCCACTTT. This encodes CASSYGQSQSLHF.

J is TRBJ2-7 and V is TRBV6-5; TRBD2 is a possible D gene (6 bases). Germline V gives CDR1 MNHEY, CDR2 SVGAGI. The CDR3 consists of 13 residues. The V and J ends lost 6 bases and 6 bases respectively, with 15 bases between them. CDR3 bases: TGTGCCAGCAGCGGCGGGACCGCCGGCGAGCAGTACTTC. Its translation: CASSGGTAGEQYF.

This chain connects TRBV30 to TRBJ2-7; D possibly uses TRBD1 or TRBD2 (5 bases each). The CDR3 spans 13 residues. The germline V gene has CDR1 GTSNPN and CDR2 SVGIG (reference sequence). Trimming shortened V by 8 bases and J by 3 bases, and 17 bases separated the two germline ends. The CDR3 nucleotides are TGTGCCGCGAGGGGCCAGGGCATCTACGAGCAGTACTTC. It codes for CAARGQGIYEQYF.

This clone occurred once. CDR3 residues: CASKESQYEQYF. CDR3 DNA: TGTGCCAGCAAGGAGTCTCAGTACGAGCAGTACTTC. This chain joins TRBV2 and TRBJ2-7; D uncertain. Between the trimmed V and J ends, which lost 7 bases and 4 bases, there was a span of 11 bases. The length of the CDR3 is 12 residues. Per the germline V gene, CDR1 is SNHLY and CDR2 is FYNNEI.

This clone was picked up a small number of times. J is TRBJ1-1 and V is TRBV9, with D possibly TRBD1 on 5 matching bases. Germline-derived CDR1 and CDR2 are SGDLS and YYNGEE. The CDR3 loop spans 14 amino acids. Trimming pared 4 bases from V and 8 bases from J, leaving 18 bases between. The CDR3 protein is CASSPGTSLGEAFF. As DNA, the CDR3 is TGTGCCAGCAGCCCCGGGACCAGTCTGGGAGAAGCTTTCTTT.

This sequence joins TRBV25-1 and TRBJ1-5; weak D call: TRBD1 (6 bases). CDR1 is MGHDK and CDR2 is SYGVNS in the germline V gene. The CDR3 contains 12 residues. V was cut by 6 bases and J by 14 bases, with 17 bases left in between. This chain's CDR3 is CASRDLTGRKHF. CDR3 DNA sequence: TGTGCCAGCAGGGACTTGACAGGACGAAAGCATTTT.

This clone turned up a few times. The rearrangement links TRBV7-4 to TRBJ1-4; TRBD1 matches 10 bases. V dropped 5 bases and J dropped 4; count of bases not matched to a gene: 10. The CDR3 consists of 17 residues. Germline V CDR1 and CDR2: SGHVT, SQSDAQ. Written as DNA, the CDR3 is TGTGCCAGCAGCCCCGAGACAGGGGGCTTTGGTAATGAAAAACTGTTTTTT. It codes for CASSPETGGFGNEKLFF.

The chain couples TRBV5-4 to TRBJ1-2, with D possibly being TRBD1 (5 bases). The CDR3 consists of 15 residues. Trimming shortened V by 4 bases and J by 4 bases, and 17 bases separated the two germline ends. Germline CDR1 SGHNT, CDR2 YYREEE (reference sequence). CDR3: CASSGGGGAGYGYTF. The CDR3 nucleotides read TGTGCCAGCAGCGGGGGGGGAGGGGCTGGCTATGGCTACACCTTC. Full variable domain (rest looked up from reference TRBV5-4 and TRBJ1-2): ETGVTQSPTHLIKTRGQQVTLRCSSQSGHNTVSWYQQALGQGPQFIFQYYREEENGRGNFPPRFSGLQFPNYSSELNVNALELDDSALYLCASSGGGGAGYGYTFGSGTRLTVV.

The chain carries TRBV5-8 and TRBJ1-2; 9 bases match TRBD1. The CDR3 extends over 13 amino acids. CDR1 is SGHTS, CDR2 YDEGEE, per germline. The V and J ends lost 4 bases and 13 bases, in that order; junction bases with no gene match: 11. This CDR3 is CASSIVTGTGCTF. The CDR3 bases are TGTGCCAGCAGCATCGTAACCGGGACAGGGTGCACCTTC.

Only a few counts were recorded for this clone. V gene TRBV5-1 combines with J gene TRBJ1-2; 8 nucleotides line up with TRBD1. Germline V gives CDR1 SGHRS, CDR2 YFSETQ. The trim removed 4 bases at V and 8 bases at J, leaving 7 bases unmatched. The CDR3 has 13 residues. CDR3 bases: TGCGCCAGCAGCGTGGACAGGGCGGACGGCTACACCTTC. Its protein product is CASSVDRADGYTF.

DNA of the CDR3: TGTGCCAGCAGCGTAGCCCCCCGGGACGGGGGAAGTGAAGAGCAGTACTTC. Protein: CASSVAPRDGGSEEQYF. The genes are TRBV9 and TRBJ2-7; D possibly corresponds to TRBD2 (6 bases). The CDR3 is 17 amino acids. V lost 0 bases and J lost 7, with 23 bases in between. Germline-derived CDR1 and CDR2 are SGDLS and YYNGEE.

The V call is TRBV25-1, the J call TRBJ1-5; 8 nucleotides agree with TRBD1. In germline, CDR1 is MGHDK, CDR2 SYGVNS. J lost 11 bases, V lost 8 bases, and 17 bases had no gene match. The CDR3 length is 15 residues. The CDR3 sequence is CASQGGTGIWEAQHF. Written as DNA, the CDR3 is TGTGCCAGCCAAGGTGGGACAGGAATATGGGAAGCCCAGCATTTT.